The next 32 T cell receptor beta chains were all read from a single sample in a study of radiotherapy plus CTLA-4 blockade in lung cancer. The assay was immunoSEQ multiplex PCR, and TCRdb's table has in-frame clones only and misses some. The table shows 75,000 to 95,000 clones, with approximately 78% occurring only once. The starting material was peripheral blood, obtained from a patient treated with radiotherapy plus ipilimumab. The source is a human donor with non-small cell lung cancer that progressed on radiotherapy plus ipilimumab.

The J gene is TRBJ1-1, the V gene TRBV21-1. TRBV21-1 is a known pseudogene. This CDR3 has 17 residues. The DNA for the CDR3 is TGTGCCAGCAGCAAATCTAGGGCGCGCAGAAAGAACACTGAAGCTTTCTTT. It is translated as CASSKSRARRKNTEAFF.

This clone has just one count. The chain combines TRBV7-2 with TRBJ2-1, with D perhaps TRBD2 (5 bases). Germline V gene sequence: CDR1 SGHTA, CDR2 FQGNSA. The V and J ends lost 4 bases and 7 bases respectively, with 11 bases between them. The CDR3 spans 13 residues. The DNA for the CDR3 is TGTGCCAGCAGCTCCTTACTAGTGAATGAGCAGTTCTTC. Residues: CASSSLLVNEQFF.

V gene TRBV28 combines with J gene TRBJ2-7; 9 bases agree with TRBD2. The CDR3 runs to 15 residues. The V gene end was trimmed by 3 bases and the J gene end by 2 bases; junction bases not matched to a gene: 5. The germline CDR1 and CDR2 sequences are MDHEN and SYDVKM. For the CDR3, the DNA is TGTGCCAGCAGTTTTGGTCTAGCGGGGACCTACGAGCAGTACGTC. Translating gives CASSFGLAGTYEQYV.

The chain joins TRBV6-1 to TRBJ1-1; no firm D call. The germline V gene has CDR1 MNHNS and CDR2 SASEGT. V gave up 2 bases and J gave up 1 base, with 5 bases separating them. This CDR3 has 13 residues. Here the CDR3 reads CASSEIENTEAFF. The CDR3 bases are TGTGCCAGCAGTGAAATAGAGAACACTGAAGCTTTCTTT.

The chain joins TRBV20-1 to TRBJ2-7; D unresolved. The closer fit of TRBJ2-5 to the DNA end suggests the J call may be wrong. This CDR3 contains 11 residues. CDR1 and CDR2 from the germline V gene are DFQATT and SNEGSKA (reference sequence). CDR3: CSATPQETQYF. In nucleotides, the CDR3 is TGCAGTGCCACCCCCCAAGAGACCCAGTACTTC.

This clone occurred once. A much larger clone sits a single nucleotide away, making a read error possible. CDR3 nucleotides: TGTGCCAGCAGTGACACCACCGGGGAGCTGTTTTTT. Encoded protein: CASSDTTGELFF. The chain has TRBV2 and TRBJ2-2; no definite D call. Germline CDR1 is SNHLY and CDR2 is FYNNEI. The CDR3 totals 12 residues. Trimming took off 3 bases at V and 4 bases at J, with 3 bases between the two ends.

V is TRBV12-5 and J is TRBJ1-5; the D is unclear. The V end was cut by 1 base, the J end by 5 bases, with 6 bases between. This CDR3 spans 13 amino acids. The V gene's germline CDR1 is LGHNT and CDR2 FRNRAP. The CDR3 spells CASGLAIDQPQHF. Written as DNA, the CDR3 is TGTGCTAGTGGTTTGGCCATTGATCAGCCCCAGCATTTT.

J is TRBJ2-2 and V is TRBV9; D might be TRBD1 (5 bases). This CDR3 has 14 amino acids. Germline assignment: CDR1 SGDLS and CDR2 YYNGEE. V lost 0 bases and J lost 6, with 9 bases in between. CDR3 coding DNA: TGTGCCAGCAGCGTAGTTTCAGGGCCCGGGGAGCTGTTTTTT. Translation: CASSVVSGPGELFF. Complete variable domain (other parts from reference TRBV9 and TRBJ2-2): DSGVTQTPKHLITATGQRVTLRCSPRSGDLSVYWYQQSLDQGLQFLIQYYNGEERAKGNILERFSAQQFPDLHSELNLSSLELGDSALYFCASSVVSGPGELFFGEGSRLTVL.

Here the CDR3 DNA reads TGTGCCAGCAGAGGATTAGCGGGAGCCGATACGCAGTATTTT. Protein sequence: CASRGLAGADTQYF. The chain joins TRBV2 to TRBJ2-3; 9 bases agree with TRBD2. The germline V gene has CDR1 SNHLY and CDR2 FYNNEI. This CDR3 is 14 amino acids long. The V segment lost 6 bases and the J segment 6 bases; nucleotides outside the gene matches: 7.

The chain combines TRBV5-4 with TRBJ2-5; 8 positions match TRBD1. From germline, CDR1 is SGHNT and CDR2 YYREEE (reference sequence). This CDR3 comprises 17 residues. The J segment lost 2 bases and the V segment lost 4 bases, leaving 13 bases of the junction unmatched. The CDR3 here is CASSPGERTGTQETQYF. CDR3 in DNA: TGTGCCAGCAGCCCAGGGGAAAGGACAGGGACTCAAGAGACCCAGTACTTC.

The V and J genes are TRBV2 and TRBJ2-7; D is unclear. The V and J ends lost 4 bases and 1 base respectively, with 8 bases between them. CDR1 and CDR2 from the germline V gene are SNHLY and FYNNEI. This CDR3 is 13 amino acids long. CDR3 in amino acids: CASSVGQSYEQYF. CDR3 DNA sequence: TGTGCCAGCAGTGTCGGTCAGTCCTACGAGCAGTACTTC.

This clone was found a few times. The rearrangement links TRBV28 to TRBJ2-7; the D is unclear. This CDR3 has 14 residues. Per the germline V gene, CDR1 is MDHEN and CDR2 is SYDVKM. Trimming stripped 2 bases from V and 2 bases from J, with 10 bases between. In nucleotides, the CDR3 is TGTGCCAGCAGTTTACCCGGTGGGGCCTACGAGCAGTACGTC. Residues: CASSLPGGAYEQYV.

This chain links TRBV6-5 with TRBJ1-3; possible D gene TRBD1, 6 bases. Germline loops: CDR1 MNHEY, CDR2 SVGAGI. This CDR3 has 15 residues. Deletions cut 6 bases from V and 5 bases from J, with 17 bases between. The CDR3: CASSESGVWRNTIYF. As DNA, the CDR3 is TGTGCCAGCAGCGAGTCAGGGGTTTGGAGAAACACCATATATTTT.

The chain employs TRBV30 and TRBJ1-2; D remains ambiguous. Deletions cut 2 bases from V and 7 bases from J, with 26 bases between. Germline V gene sequence: CDR1 GTSNPN, CDR2 SVGIG (reference sequence). The CDR3 has 17 amino acids. The CDR3 sequence: CAWSYQEWRFTPGGYTF. The DNA of the CDR3 is TGTGCCTGGAGTTATCAGGAGTGGCGGTTTACCCCTGGTGGCTACACCTTC.

V and J are TRBV5-1 and TRBJ2-3; the D gene is possibly TRBD2 (6 bases). CDR3 length equals 14 residues. Between the trimmed V and J ends, which lost 4 bases and 2 bases, there was a span of 11 bases. The germline V gene has CDR1 SGHRS and CDR2 YFSETQ. The CDR3 protein is CASSRETPTDTQYF. The CDR3 nucleotides are TGCGCCAGCAGCCGGGAGACCCCCACAGATACGCAGTATTTT.

The chain employs TRBV2 and TRBJ1-6, with TRBD1 identical over 11 bases. The junction had 9 bases not matched to a gene; V was cut back by 6 bases and J by 8 bases. Germline loops: CDR1 SNHLY, CDR2 FYNNEI. CDR3 length equals 16 residues. In DNA, the CDR3 is TGTGCCAGCAGGGAAACCTGGACAGGGGGCTATTCACCCCTCCACTTT. This codes for CASRETWTGGYSPLHF.

On this clone itself: The missing conserved phenylalanine or tryptophan at the end of this CDR3 makes a read error likely. No DNA is shown, since the ends of the CDR3 on it are uncertain; the CDR3 is the one TCRdb lists. Other DNA sequences in the sample encode the same CDR3. The rearrangement joins TRBV19 to TRBJ1-1. The CDR3 is 12 residues long, ends included. The V gene's germline CDR1 is LNHDA and CDR2 SQIVND (reference sequence). The chain's CDR3 is CASRGGEGGRTV.

This chain joins TRBV30 and TRBJ2-5, with D perhaps matching TRBD1 (5 bases). Trimming stripped 2 bases from V and 5 bases from J, with 9 bases between. The V gene's germline CDR1 is GTSNPN and CDR2 SVGIG (reference sequence). This CDR3 spans 12 amino acids. DNA of the CDR3: TGTGCCTGGAGTTCCCGACAGGAGACCCAGTACTTC. Translating gives CAWSSRQETQYF.

This clone has more than one count but fewer than ten. This chain joins TRBV19 and TRBJ2-2, with TRBD2 matching over 7 bases. Germline V gene sequence: CDR1 LNHDA, CDR2 SQIVND (reference sequence). This CDR3 comprises 14 residues. V was clipped by 8 bases and J by 6 bases; unmatched bases: 9. CDR3 nucleotide sequence: TGTGCCAGTTCTAGAACGACTAGCCCCGGGGAGCTGTTTTTT. Protein sequence: CASSRTTSPGELFF.

The chain uses TRBV5-1 and TRBJ2-1; 11 nucleotides agree with TRBD2. Trimming at V came to 0 bases and at J to 9 bases, leaving 2 bases not matched to a gene. The length of the CDR3 is 14 residues. CDR1 is SGHRS and CDR2 is YFSETQ in the germline V gene. CDR3: CASSLEGLAGEQFF. For the CDR3, the DNA is TGCGCCAGCAGCTTGGAAGGACTAGCGGGTGAGCAGTTCTTC.

The chain has TRBV6-6 and TRBJ2-7; tentatively, D is TRBD2 (6 bases). CDR3 size: 13 residues. Germline V gene sequence: CDR1 MNHNY, CDR2 SVGAGI (reference sequence). V lost 6 bases and J lost 9, with 18 bases in between. The CDR3 reads CASRGGASNRQYV. For the CDR3, the DNA is TGTGCCAGCAGAGGAGGGGCCTCCAACAGGCAGTACGTC.

The chain recombines TRBV6-1 with TRBJ2-1; D is unresolved. CDR1 is MNHNS and CDR2 is SASEGT in the germline V gene. This CDR3 contains 12 residues. The V and J ends lost 4 bases and 6 bases respectively, with 7 bases between them. DNA of the CDR3: TGTGCCAGCAGTGTATTAAGCAATGAGCAGTTCTTC. Amino acid sequence: CASSVLSNEQFF.

V is TRBV14 and J is TRBJ2-7, with 10 positions matching TRBD2. This CDR3 has 20 amino acids. The trim removed 0 bases at V and 0 bases at J, leaving 14 bases unmatched. The germline V gene encodes CDR1 SGHDN and CDR2 FVKESK. CDR3 region: CASSQDQAGGLTRGSYEQYF. In DNA, the CDR3 is TGTGCCAGCAGCCAAGATCAAGCGGGAGGGCTCACACGGGGCTCCTACGAGCAGTACTTC.

V is TRBV12-5 and J is TRBJ2-7; unclear D gene. Trimming cost V 2 bases and J 2 bases, with 4 bases left between them. The CDR3 spans 12 residues. CDR1 and CDR2 from the germline V gene are LGHNT and FRNRAP. The CDR3 DNA sequence: TGTGCTAGTGGTTTGCGGCCCTACGAGCAGTACGTC. This gives the protein CASGLRPYEQYV.

This clone occurred once. J is TRBJ2-1 and V is TRBV5-1; 10 bases align to TRBD1. The germline V gene has CDR1 SGHRS and CDR2 YFSETQ. V trimming: 4 bases; J trimming: 9 bases; junction bases outside the gene matches: 7. The CDR3 runs to 14 residues. CDR3 residues: CASSPGQGGGEQFF. The CDR3 nucleotides read TGCGCCAGCAGCCCCGGACAGGGGGGAGGTGAGCAGTTCTTC.

The J gene is TRBJ2-1, the V gene TRBV11-3; 8 bases map to TRBD2. Trimming at V came to 5 bases and at J to 7 bases, leaving 13 bases not matched to a gene. CDR1 is SGHNT, CDR2 YENEEA, per germline. This CDR3 comprises 16 residues. The CDR3 sequence: CASSAASGRGRNEQFF. DNA of the CDR3: TGTGCCAGCAGCGCAGCCAGCGGGAGAGGTAGGAATGAGCAGTTCTTC.

This chain links TRBV7-6 with TRBJ2-2; 8 bases agree with TRBD2. CDR3 size: 16 residues. V trimming: 5 bases; J trimming: 1 base; junction bases outside the gene matches: 6. Germline values: CDR1 SGHVS, CDR2 FNYEAQ. CDR3 sequence: CASSTGTSGNTGELFF. The CDR3 coding sequence is TGTGCCAGCAGCACTGGGACTAGTGGGAACACCGGGGAGCTGTTTTTT.

The chain links TRBV28 to TRBJ1-1, with 7 bases matching TRBD1. The J segment lost 3 bases and the V segment lost 8 bases, leaving 15 bases of the junction unmatched. There are 16 residues in the CDR3. CDR1 is MDHEN, CDR2 SYDVKM, per germline. The CDR3, as DNA: TGTGCCAGCCTTTCCGGACAGGCCGGGCGGGACACTGAAGCTTTCTTT. This gives the protein CASLSGQAGRDTEAFF.

This clone was picked up one time. The chain combines TRBV18 with TRBJ2-1; D possibly corresponds to TRBD1 (7 bases). The CDR3 contains 15 residues. V lost 0 bases and J 10 bases, leaving 16 bases between the germline ends. Germline V gene sequence: CDR1 KGHSH, CDR2 LQKENI. The CDR3 here is CASSPPSQGGREQFF. DNA of the CDR3: TGTGCCAGCTCACCACCGTCGCAGGGGGGCCGGGAGCAGTTCTTC.

The chain carries TRBV2 and TRBJ2-7, with D perhaps TRBD2 (6 bases). Germline CDR1 and CDR2: SNHLY and FYNNEI. The CDR3 consists of 14 residues. The V gene lost 8 bases and the J gene lost 4 bases, with 18 bases spanning the gap. The CDR3, as DNA: TGTGCCAGCCCCCGGGACTTAAGGAGGTACGAGCAGTACGTC. Its translation: CASPRDLRRYEQYV.

The chain links TRBV5-4 to TRBJ2-6, with no clear D. CDR1 and CDR2 (germline): SGHNT, YYREEE (reference sequence). This CDR3 is built from 16 residues. V shed 3 bases and J shed 1 base, with 11 bases lying between them. CDR3 in amino acids: CASSSRPESGANVLTF. The CDR3 DNA reads TGTGCCAGCAGCTCCCGCCCCGAATCTGGGGCCAACGTCCTGACTTTC.

The chain links TRBV30 to TRBJ1-4; D call uncertain. CDR3 length: 12 amino acids. Germline loops: CDR1 GTSNPN, CDR2 SVGIG (reference sequence). Between the trimmed V and J ends, which lost 3 bases and 12 bases, there was a span of 14 bases. DNA for the CDR3: TGTGCCTGGAGGGATGACCAGGCCGAACTGTTTTTT. Translated: CAWRDDQAELFF.